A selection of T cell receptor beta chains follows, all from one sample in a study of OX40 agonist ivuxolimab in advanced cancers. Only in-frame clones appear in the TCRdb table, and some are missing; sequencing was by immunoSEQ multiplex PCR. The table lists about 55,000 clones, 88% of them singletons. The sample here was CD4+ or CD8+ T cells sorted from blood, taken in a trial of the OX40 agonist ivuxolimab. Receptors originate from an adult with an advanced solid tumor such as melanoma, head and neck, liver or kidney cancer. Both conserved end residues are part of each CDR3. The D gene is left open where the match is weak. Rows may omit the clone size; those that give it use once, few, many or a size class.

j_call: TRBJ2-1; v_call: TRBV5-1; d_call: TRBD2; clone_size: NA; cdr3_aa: CASSSRLREGVNNEQFF; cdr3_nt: TGCGCCAGCAGCTCGCGGTTACGGGAGGGCGTCAACAATGAGCAGTTCTTC
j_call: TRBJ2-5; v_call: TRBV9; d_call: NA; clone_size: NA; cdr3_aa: CASSVGGGRVQETQYF; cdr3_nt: TGTGCCAGCAGCGTAGGAGGGGGAAGGGTACAAGAGACCCAGTACTTC
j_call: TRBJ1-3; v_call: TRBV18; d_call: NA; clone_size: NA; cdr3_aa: CASSPGLRISGNTIYF; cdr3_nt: TGTGCCAGCTCACCGGGTCTAAGAATCTCTGGAAACACCATATATTTT
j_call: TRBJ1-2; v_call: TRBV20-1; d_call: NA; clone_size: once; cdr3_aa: CSARTGSGYTF; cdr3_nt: TGCAGTGCTAGAACCGGGTCTGGCTACACCTTC
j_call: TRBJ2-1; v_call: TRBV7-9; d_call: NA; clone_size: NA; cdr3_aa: CASSLQGSTGDEQFF; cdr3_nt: TGTGCCAGCAGCTTACAAGGGAGTACGGGAGATGAGCAGTTCTTC
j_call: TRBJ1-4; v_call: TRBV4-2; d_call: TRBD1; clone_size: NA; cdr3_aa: CASSQDDRGQANEKLFF; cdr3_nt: TGTGCCAGCAGCCAAGATGACAGGGGGCAGGCTAATGAAAAACTGTTTTTT
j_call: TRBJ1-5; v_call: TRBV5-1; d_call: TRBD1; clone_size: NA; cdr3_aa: CASSFWGQPDQPQHF; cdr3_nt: TGCGCCAGCAGCTTTTGGGGACAGCCAGATCAGCCCCAGCATTTT
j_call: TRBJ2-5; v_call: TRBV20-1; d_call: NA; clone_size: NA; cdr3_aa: CSDGTQETQYF; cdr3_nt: TGCAGTGATGGGACACAAGAGACCCAGTACTTC
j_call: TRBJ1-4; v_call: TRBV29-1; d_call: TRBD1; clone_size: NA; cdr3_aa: CSGGSNEKLFF; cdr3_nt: TGCTCAGGGGGATCTAATGAAAAACTGTTTTTT
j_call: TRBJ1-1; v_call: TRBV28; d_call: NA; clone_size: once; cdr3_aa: CASTYLTEAFF; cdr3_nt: TGTGCCTCTACCTACCTCACTGAAGCTTTCTTT
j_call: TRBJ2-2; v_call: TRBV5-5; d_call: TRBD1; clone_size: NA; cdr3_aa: CASSGQVRSGELFF; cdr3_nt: TGTGCCAGCAGCGGACAGGTTAGATCCGGGGAGCTGTTTTTT
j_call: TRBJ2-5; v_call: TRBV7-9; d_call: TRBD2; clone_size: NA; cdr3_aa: CASSLAPSGRGETQYF; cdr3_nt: TGTGCCAGCAGCTTAGCGCCTAGCGGGAGGGGTGAGACCCAGTACTTC
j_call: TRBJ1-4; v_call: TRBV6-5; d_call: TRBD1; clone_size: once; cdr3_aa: CASRPPPGQGEKLFF; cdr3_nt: TGTGCCAGCAGACCCCCTCCGGGACAGGGAGAAAAACTGTTTTTT
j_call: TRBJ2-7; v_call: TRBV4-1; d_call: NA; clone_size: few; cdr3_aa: CASSHLSSGTSYEQYF; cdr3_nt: TGCGCCAGCAGCCACCTCAGTTCCGGGACATCCTACGAGCAGTACTTC
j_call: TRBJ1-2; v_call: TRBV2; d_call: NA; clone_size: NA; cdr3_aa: CASSESVGGYTF; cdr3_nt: TGTGCCAGCAGTGAATCGGTCGGTGGCTACACCTTC
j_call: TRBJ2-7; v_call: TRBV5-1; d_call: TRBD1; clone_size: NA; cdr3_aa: CASSEGTAYEQYF; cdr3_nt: TGCGCCAGCAGCGAAGGGACAGCCTACGAGCAGTACTTC
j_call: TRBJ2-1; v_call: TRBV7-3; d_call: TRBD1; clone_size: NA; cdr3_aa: CASSYSGGRGVYNEQFF; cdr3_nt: TGTGCCAGCAGCTACTCAGGGGGACGAGGTGTCTACAATGAGCAGTTCTTC
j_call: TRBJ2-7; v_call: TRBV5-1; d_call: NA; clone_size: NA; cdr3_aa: CASSLSGTIYEQYF; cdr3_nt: TGCGCCAGCAGCTTGTCCGGGACCATCTACGAGCAGTACTTC
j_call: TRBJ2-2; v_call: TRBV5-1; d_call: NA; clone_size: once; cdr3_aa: CASSLQGTGELFF; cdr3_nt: TGCGCCAGCAGCCTACAGGGAACCGGGGAGCTGTTTTTT
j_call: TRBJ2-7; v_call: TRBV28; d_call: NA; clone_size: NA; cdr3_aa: CASSSPVESEQYF; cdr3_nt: TGTGCCAGCAGTTCACCGGTCGAGTCCGAGCAGTACTTC
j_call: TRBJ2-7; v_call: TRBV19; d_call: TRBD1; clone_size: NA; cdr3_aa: CASSRDRASYEQYF; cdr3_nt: TGTGCCAGTAGTAGAGACAGGGCCTCCTACGAGCAGTACTTC
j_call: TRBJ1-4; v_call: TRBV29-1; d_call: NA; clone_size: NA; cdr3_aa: CSARETNEKLFF; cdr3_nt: TGCAGCGCTAGAGAAACTAATGAAAAACTGTTTTTT
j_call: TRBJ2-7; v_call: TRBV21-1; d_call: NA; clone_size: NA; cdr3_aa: CASSSPASAYEQYF; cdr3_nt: TGTGCCAGCAGCAGTCCGGCGTCCGCCTACGAGCAGTACTTC
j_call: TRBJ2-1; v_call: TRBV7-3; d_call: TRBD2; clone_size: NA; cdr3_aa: CASSLTSLAGAPSSYNEQFF; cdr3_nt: TGTGCCAGCAGCTTAACTTCCCTAGCGGGAGCTCCGAGCTCCTACAATGAGCAGTTCTTC
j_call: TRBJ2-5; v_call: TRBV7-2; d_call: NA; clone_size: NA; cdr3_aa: CASSLARRYQETQYF; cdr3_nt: TGTGCCAGCAGCTTAGCGCGGCGGTACCAAGAGACCCAGTACTTC
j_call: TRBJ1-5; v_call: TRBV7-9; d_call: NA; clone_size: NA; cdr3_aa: CASSRRDNQPQHF; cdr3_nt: TGTGCCAGCAGCCGGAGGGATAATCAGCCCCAGCATTTT
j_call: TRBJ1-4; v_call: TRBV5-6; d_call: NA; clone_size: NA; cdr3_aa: CASSLARGVPIGEKLFF; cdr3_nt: TGTGCCAGCAGCTTGGCAAGGGGGGTCCCCATCGGCGAAAAACTGTTTTTT
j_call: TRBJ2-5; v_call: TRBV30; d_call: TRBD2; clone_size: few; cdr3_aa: CAWSPLGGLKTQYF; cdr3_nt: TGTGCCTGGAGTCCCCTGGGGGGGTTGAAGACCCAGTACTTC
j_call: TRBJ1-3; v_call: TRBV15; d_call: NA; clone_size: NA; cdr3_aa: CATTSPGGISGNTIYF; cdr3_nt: TGTGCCACCACCTCGCCGGGGGGAATCTCTGGAAACACCATATATTTT
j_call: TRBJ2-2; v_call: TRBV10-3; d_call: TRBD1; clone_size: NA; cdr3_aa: CAISTGGRTGELFF; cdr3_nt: TGTGCCATCAGTACAGGGGGCCGGACCGGGGAGCTGTTTTTT
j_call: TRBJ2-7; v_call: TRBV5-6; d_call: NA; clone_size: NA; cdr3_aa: CASSPQGNEQYF; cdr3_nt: TGTGCCAGCAGCCCACAGGGCAACGAGCAGTACTTC
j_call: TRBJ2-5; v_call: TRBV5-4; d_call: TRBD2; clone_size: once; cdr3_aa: CASSLLAGGGETQYF; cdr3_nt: TGTGCCAGCAGCTTACTAGCGGGAGGGGGAGAGACCCAGTACTTC
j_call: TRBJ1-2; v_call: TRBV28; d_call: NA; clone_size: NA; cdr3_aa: CASSLSYGYTF; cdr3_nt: TGTGCCAGCAGTTTAAGCTATGGCTACACCTTC
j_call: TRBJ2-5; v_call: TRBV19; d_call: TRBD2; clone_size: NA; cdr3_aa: CASSIGLAGTETQYF; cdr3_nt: TGTGCCAGTAGTATAGGACTAGCGGGCACTGAGACCCAGTACTTC
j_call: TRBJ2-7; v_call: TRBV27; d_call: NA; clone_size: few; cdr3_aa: CASSLLGVGYEQYF; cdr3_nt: TGTGCCAGCAGTTTACTAGGGGTCGGGTACGAGCAGTACTTC
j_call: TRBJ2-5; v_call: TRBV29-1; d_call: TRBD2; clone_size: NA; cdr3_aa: CSVRLRELAGVWETQYF; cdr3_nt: TGCAGCGTCCGACTAAGGGAGTTAGCGGGAGTTTGGGAGACCCAGTACTTC
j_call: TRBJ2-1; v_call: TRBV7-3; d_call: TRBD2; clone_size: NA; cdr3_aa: CASSPASGNNEQFF; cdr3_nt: TGTGCCAGCAGCCCAGCCAGCGGGAACAATGAGCAGTTCTTC
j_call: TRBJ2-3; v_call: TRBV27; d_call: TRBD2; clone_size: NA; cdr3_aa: CASSLLTSGRPNTQYF; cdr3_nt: TGTGCCAGCAGTTTACTAACTAGCGGGAGGCCTAATACGCAGTATTTT
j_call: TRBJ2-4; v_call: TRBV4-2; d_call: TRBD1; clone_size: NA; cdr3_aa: CASSPGQGRISDF; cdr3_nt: TGTGCCAGCAGCCCTGGACAGGGGAGGATATCGGACTTC
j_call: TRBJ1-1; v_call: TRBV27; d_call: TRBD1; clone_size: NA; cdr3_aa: CASSLVGTGEAFF; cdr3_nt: TGTGCCAGCAGTTTAGTGGGGACAGGGGAAGCTTTCTTT
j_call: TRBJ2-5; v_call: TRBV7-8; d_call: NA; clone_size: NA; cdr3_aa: CASTRGGAAGWDQETQYF; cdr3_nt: TGTGCCAGCACCAGAGGAGGGGCTGCTGGATGGGACCAAGAGACCCAGTACTTC
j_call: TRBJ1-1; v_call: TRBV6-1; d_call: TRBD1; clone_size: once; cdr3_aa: CASSEGTGGLKAFF; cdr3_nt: TGTGCCAGCAGTGAAGGGACAGGGGGCTTGAAAGCTTTCTTT
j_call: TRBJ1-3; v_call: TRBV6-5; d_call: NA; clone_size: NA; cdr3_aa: CAVARGHSGNTIYF; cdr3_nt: TGTGCCGTTGCGCGGGGACACTCTGGAAACACCATATATTTT
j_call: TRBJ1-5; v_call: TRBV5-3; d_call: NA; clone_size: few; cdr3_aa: CARNQVGDQPQHF; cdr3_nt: TGTGCCAGAAATCAGGTGGGGGATCAGCCCCAGCATTTT
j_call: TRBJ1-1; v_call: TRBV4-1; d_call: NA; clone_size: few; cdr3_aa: CASSQDRREAFF; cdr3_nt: TGCGCCAGCAGCCAAGATCGAAGGGAAGCTTTCTTT
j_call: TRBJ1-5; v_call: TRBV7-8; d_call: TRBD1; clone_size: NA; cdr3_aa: CASSPRDRGGNQPQHF; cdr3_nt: TGTGCCAGCAGCCCTCGTGACAGGGGAGGTAATCAGCCCCAGCATTTT
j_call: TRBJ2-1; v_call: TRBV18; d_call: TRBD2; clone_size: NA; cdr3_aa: CASSPPGLAGGRSYNEQFF; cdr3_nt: TGTGCCAGCTCACCACCGGGACTAGCGGGAGGTCGCTCCTACAATGAGCAGTTCTTC
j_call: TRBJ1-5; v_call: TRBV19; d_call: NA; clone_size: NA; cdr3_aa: CASSISQISNQPQHF; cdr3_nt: TGTGCCAGTAGTATTAGTCAGATTAGCAATCAGCCCCAGCATTTT
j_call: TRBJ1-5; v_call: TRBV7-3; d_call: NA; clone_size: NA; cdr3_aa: CASSLNSNQPQHF; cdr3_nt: TGTGCCAGCAGCTTGAATAGCAATCAGCCCCAGCATTTT
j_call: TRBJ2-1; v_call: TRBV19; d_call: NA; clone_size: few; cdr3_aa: CASSIGSLGEQFF; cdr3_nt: TGTGCCAGTAGTATTGGCAGCCTAGGGGAGCAGTTCTTC
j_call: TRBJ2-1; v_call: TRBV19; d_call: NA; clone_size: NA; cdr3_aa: CASSPGGGLPYNEQFF; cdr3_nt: TGTGCCAGTAGTCCAGGTGGAGGACTACCTTACAATGAGCAGTTCTTC
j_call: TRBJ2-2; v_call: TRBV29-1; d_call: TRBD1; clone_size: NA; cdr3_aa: CSVEGGQGSTGELFF; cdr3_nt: TGCAGCGTTGAAGGGGGACAGGGGTCCACCGGGGAGCTGTTTTTT
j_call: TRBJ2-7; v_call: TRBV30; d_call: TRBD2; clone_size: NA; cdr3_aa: CACYRGGSTYEQYF; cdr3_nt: TGTGCCTGTTACCGGGGGGGTTCCACCTACGAGCAGTACTTC
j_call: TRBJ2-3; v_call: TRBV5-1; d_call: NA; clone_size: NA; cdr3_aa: CASSFRTRGGTDTQYF; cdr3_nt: TGCGCCAGCAGCTTTAGGACCCGAGGGGGCACAGATACGCAGTATTTT
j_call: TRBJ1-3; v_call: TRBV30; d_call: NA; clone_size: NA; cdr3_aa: CAWKTGNTIYF; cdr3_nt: TGTGCCTGGAAAACTGGAAACACCATATATTTT
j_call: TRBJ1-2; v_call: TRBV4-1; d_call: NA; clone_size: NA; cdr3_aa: CASSQPTGANYGYTF; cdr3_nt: TGCGCCAGCAGCCAACCGACGGGAGCTAACTATGGCTACACCTTC
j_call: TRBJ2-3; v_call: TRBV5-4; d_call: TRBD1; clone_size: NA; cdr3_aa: CASSRTGVEDTQYF; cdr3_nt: TGTGCCAGCAGCCGGACAGGGGTGGAAGATACGCAGTATTTT
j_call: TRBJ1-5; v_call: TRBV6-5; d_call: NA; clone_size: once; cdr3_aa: CASSYSKGPGPQHF; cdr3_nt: TGTGCCAGCAGTTACTCAAAGGGGCCCGGGCCCCAGCATTTT
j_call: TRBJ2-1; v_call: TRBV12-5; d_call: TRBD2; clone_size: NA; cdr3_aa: CASGLVSSVQTSGRVKKHNEQFF; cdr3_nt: TGTGCTAGTGGTTTGGTATCGTCGGTCCAAACTAGCGGGAGGGTCAAAAAACACAATGAGCAGTTCTTC
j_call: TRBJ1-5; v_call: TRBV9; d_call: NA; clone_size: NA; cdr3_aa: CASENTRGRERNQPQHF; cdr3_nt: TGTGCCAGCGAGAATACGAGGGGAAGGGAACGCAATCAGCCCCAGCATTTT